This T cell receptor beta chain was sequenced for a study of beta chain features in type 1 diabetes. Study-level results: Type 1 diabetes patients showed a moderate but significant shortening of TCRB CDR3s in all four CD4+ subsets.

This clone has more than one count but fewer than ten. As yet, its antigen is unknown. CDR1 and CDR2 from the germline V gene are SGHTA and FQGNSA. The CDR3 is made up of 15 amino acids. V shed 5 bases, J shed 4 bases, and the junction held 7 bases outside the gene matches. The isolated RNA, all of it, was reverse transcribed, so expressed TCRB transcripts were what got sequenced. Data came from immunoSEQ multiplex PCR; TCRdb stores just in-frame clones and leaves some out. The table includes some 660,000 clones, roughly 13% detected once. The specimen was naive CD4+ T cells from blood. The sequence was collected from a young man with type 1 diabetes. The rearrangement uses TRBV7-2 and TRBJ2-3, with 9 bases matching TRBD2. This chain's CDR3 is CASSHSGGGPDTQYF. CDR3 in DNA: TGTGCCAGCAGCCATAGCGGGGGCGGTCCAGATACGCAGTATTTT.